The 9 T cell receptor beta chains given below trace back to one sample, sequenced in a study of T cell responses to AZD1222 COVID-19 vaccine. Libraries were prepared by immunoSEQ multiplex PCR; TCRdb keeps only in-frame clonotypes and omits some of them. Here the sample spans approximately 140,000 clones, around 90% being singletons. This specimen consisted of peripheral blood, obtained 28 days after the second AZD1222 dose. Every receptor here comes from an adult who received the AZD1222 COVID-19 vaccine.

This clone came up once. The chain has TRBV7-9 and TRBJ1-4, with TRBD1 matching over 7 bases. The CDR3 consists of 14 residues. The V gene end was trimmed by 5 bases and the J gene end by 8 bases; junction bases not matched to a gene: 8. Germline CDR1 and CDR2: SEHNR and FQNEAQ (reference sequence). The CDR3 DNA follows: TGTGCCAGCAGCCACCGACAGGGTAGCGAAAAACTGTTTTTT. It encodes CASSHRQGSEKLFF.

The V call is TRBV6-5, the J call TRBJ1-2; tentatively, D is TRBD1 (6 bases). The ends were cut back, 5 bases at V and 8 bases at J, with 15 bases in the middle. The CDR3 spans 13 residues. Per the germline V gene, CDR1 is MNHEY and CDR2 is SVGAGI. This chain's CDR3 is CASSQMGGLGYTF. The CDR3 region has the DNA TGTGCCAGCAGTCAGATGGGGGGGCTCGGCTACACCTTC.

V is TRBV5-1 and J is TRBJ1-5; TRBD1 matches 9 bases. CDR3 length equals 13 residues. Per germline, CDR1 SGHRS and CDR2 YFSETQ. V lost 4 bases and J lost 9; bases outside the gene matches: 5. The CDR3 DNA reads as TGCGCCAGCAGCCGACAGGGGGAGTGGCCCCAGCATTTT. This translates into CASSRQGEWPQHF.

This chain connects TRBV5-1 to TRBJ2-3; 9 bases are a match to TRBD2. Germline CDR1 and CDR2: SGHRS and YFSETQ. J gave up 2 bases and V 0 bases, and 4 bases lay outside the gene matches. The CDR3 totals 16 residues. In nucleotides, the CDR3 is TGCGCCAGCAGCTTGGCAGGCGGGGGGGCCACAGATACGCAGTATTTT. Translation gives CASSLAGGGATDTQYF.

V is TRBV3-1 (or the pseudogene TRBV3-2) and J is TRBJ1-6, with D perhaps matching TRBD1 (5 bases). CDR1 LGHDT and CDR2 YNNKEL come from the germline V gene (reference sequence). The length of the CDR3 is 16 residues. Trimming took off 8 bases at V and 7 bases at J, with 21 bases between the two ends. CDR3 residues: CASSDRVGISNSPLHF. The CDR3 nucleotides read TGTGCCAGCTCTGACAGAGTCGGGATTTCAAATTCACCCCTCCACTTT.

This clone was observed a single time. The chain joins TRBV3-1 (or the pseudogene TRBV3-2) to TRBJ2-5; TRBD1 aligns across 9 bases. J was trimmed by 7 bases and V by 0 bases; bases with no gene match: 9. This CDR3 is 16 amino acids long. The germline gives CDR1 LGHDT, CDR2 YNNKEL (reference sequence). CDR3 protein: CASSQERAGQGRTQYF. The CDR3 DNA is TGTGCCAGCAGCCAAGAGAGGGCAGGACAGGGGAGGACCCAGTACTTC.

This chain uses TRBV28 with TRBJ2-7; D is ambiguous. Germline V gene data show CDR1 as MDHEN and CDR2 as SYDVKM. CDR3 length equals 15 residues. V lost 3 bases to trimming and J lost 0 bases, with 12 bases between them. CDR3 DNA sequence: TGTGCCAGCAGTTTTGAGTCTACGAGCTCCTACGAGCAGTACTTC. Its translation: CASSFESTSSYEQYF.

This chain joins TRBV24-1 and TRBJ2-1; no clear D. V lost 3 bases, J lost 6 bases, and 14 bases lay in between. CDR1 is KGHDR and CDR2 is SFDVKD in the germline V gene. CDR3 size: 15 residues. The CDR3 region has the DNA TGTGCCACCAGTGATAAGGGTGGGTGGGTCAATGAGCAGTTCTTC. It specifies CATSDKGGWVNEQFF.

This rearrangement joins TRBV6-5 to TRBJ2-7; 8 bases match TRBD2. Germline V gene data show CDR1 as MNHEY and CDR2 as SVGAGI. The trim removed 0 bases at V and 3 bases at J, leaving 4 bases unmatched. CDR3 size: 15 residues. In nucleotides, the CDR3 is TGTGCCAGCAGTTACTCGCTTAGCGGGAACTACGAGCAGTACTTC. It encodes CASSYSLSGNYEQYF.